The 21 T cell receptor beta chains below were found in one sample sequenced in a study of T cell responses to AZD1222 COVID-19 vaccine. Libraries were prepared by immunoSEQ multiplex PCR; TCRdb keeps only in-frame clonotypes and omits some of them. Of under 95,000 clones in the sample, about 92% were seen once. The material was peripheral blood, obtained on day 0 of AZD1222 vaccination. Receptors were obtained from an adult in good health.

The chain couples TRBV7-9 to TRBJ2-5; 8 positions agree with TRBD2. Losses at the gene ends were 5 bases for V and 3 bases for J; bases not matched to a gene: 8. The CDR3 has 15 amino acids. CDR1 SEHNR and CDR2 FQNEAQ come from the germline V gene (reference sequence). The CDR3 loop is CASSRAGLGEETQYF. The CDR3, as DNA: TGTGCCAGCAGCCGCGCGGGACTAGGGGAAGAGACCCAGTACTTC.

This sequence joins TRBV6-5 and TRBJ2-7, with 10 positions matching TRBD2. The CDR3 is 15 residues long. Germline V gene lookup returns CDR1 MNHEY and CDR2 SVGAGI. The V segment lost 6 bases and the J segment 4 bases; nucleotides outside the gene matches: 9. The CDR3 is CASRYPSGSRYEQYF. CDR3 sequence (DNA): TGTGCCAGCAGGTACCCTAGCGGGAGCAGGTACGAGCAGTACTTC.

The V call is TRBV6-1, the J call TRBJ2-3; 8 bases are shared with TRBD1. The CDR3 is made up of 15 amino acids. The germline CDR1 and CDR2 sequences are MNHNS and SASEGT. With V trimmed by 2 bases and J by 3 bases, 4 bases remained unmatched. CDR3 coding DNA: TGTGCCAGCAGTGAACGCAGGGGGCTGACAGATACGCAGTATTTT. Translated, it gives CASSERRGLTDTQYF.

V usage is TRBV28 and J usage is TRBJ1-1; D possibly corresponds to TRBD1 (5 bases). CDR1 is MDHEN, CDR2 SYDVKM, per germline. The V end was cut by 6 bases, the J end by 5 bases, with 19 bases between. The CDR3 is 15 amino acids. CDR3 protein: CASRSRALGWTEAFF. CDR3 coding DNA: TGTGCCAGCAGAAGCAGGGCCCTTGGTTGGACTGAAGCTTTCTTT.

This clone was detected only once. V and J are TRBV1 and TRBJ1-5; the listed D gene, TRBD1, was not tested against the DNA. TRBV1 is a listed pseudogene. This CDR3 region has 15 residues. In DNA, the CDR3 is TGCACCAGCAGCCAAGAAGGAGACAGAAATCAGCCCCAGCATTTT. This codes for CTSSQEGDRNQPQHF.

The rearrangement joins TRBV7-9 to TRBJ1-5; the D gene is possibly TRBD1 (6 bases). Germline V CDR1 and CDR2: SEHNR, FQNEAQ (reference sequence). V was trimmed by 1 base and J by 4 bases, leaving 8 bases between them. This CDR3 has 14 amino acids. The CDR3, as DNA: TGTGCCAGCAGCTTAGAAGGGACAAATCAGCCCCAGCATTTT. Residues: CASSLEGTNQPQHF.

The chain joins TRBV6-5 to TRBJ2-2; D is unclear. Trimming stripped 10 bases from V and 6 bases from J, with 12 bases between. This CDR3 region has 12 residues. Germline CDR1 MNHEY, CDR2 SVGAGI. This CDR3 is CATHDAAGELFF. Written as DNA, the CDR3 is TGTGCCACTCACGATGCGGCCGGGGAGCTGTTTTTT.

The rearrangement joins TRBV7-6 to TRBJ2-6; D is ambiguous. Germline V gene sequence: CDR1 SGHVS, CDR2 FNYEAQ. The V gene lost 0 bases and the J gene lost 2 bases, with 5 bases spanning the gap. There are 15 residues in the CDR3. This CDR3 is CASSLALTGANVLTF. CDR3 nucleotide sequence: TGTGCCAGCAGCTTAGCCCTCACTGGGGCCAACGTCCTGACTTTC.

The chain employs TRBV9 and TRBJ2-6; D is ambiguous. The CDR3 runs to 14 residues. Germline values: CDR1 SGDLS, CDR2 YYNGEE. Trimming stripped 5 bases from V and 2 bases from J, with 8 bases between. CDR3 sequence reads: CASSVFPGANVLTF. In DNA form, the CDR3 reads TGTGCCAGCAGTGTCTTCCCTGGGGCCAACGTCCTGACTTTC.

The CDR3 coding sequence is TGTGCCAGCAGCGTAGCCGCGACCGGGACGGAGACGGAATCCTATGGCTACACCTTC. It translates to CASSVAATGTETESYGYTF. This rearrangement joins TRBV9 to TRBJ1-2, with D possibly TRBD1 on 5 matching bases. Per the germline V gene, CDR1 is SGDLS and CDR2 is YYNGEE. The CDR3 runs to 19 residues. V lost 0 bases and J lost 4, with 25 bases in between.

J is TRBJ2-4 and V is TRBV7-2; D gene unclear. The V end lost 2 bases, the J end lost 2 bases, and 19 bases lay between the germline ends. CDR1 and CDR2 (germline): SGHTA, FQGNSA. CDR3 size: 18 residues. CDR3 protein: CASSLMGPTVGTKNIQYF. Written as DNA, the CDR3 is TGTGCCAGCAGCTTAATGGGCCCTACTGTGGGAACCAAAAACATTCAGTACTTC.

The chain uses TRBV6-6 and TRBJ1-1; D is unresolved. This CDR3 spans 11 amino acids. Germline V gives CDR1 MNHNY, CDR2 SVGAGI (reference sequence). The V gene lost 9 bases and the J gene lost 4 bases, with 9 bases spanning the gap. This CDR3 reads CASLGGTEAFF. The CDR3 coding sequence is TGTGCCAGTCTGGGAGGCACTGAAGCTTTCTTT.

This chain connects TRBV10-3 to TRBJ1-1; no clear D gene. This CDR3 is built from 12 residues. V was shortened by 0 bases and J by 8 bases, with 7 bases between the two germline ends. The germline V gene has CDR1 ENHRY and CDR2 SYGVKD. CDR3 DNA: TGTGCCATCAGTGAGTCGAACAGAGAAGCTTTCTTT. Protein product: CAISESNREAFF.

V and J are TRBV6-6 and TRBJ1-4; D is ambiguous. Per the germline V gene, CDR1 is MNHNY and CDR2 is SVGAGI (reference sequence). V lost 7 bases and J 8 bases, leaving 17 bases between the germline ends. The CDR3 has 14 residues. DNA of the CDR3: TGTGCCAGCACCGACCGGGGAAAGGTGGAAAAACTGTTTTTT. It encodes CASTDRGKVEKLFF.

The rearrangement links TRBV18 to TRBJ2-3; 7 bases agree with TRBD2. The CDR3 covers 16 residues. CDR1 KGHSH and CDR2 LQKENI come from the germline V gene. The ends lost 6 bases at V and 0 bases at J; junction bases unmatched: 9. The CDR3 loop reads CASSASSGASTDTQYF. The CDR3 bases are TGTGCCAGCTCGGCCTCTAGCGGAGCTAGCACAGATACGCAGTATTTT.

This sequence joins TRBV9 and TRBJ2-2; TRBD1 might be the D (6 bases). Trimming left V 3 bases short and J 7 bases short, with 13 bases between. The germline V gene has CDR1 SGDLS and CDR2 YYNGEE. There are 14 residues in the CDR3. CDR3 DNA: TGTGCCAGCAGCGACAGACAGGAACGCGGGGAGCTGTTTTTT. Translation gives CASSDRQERGELFF.

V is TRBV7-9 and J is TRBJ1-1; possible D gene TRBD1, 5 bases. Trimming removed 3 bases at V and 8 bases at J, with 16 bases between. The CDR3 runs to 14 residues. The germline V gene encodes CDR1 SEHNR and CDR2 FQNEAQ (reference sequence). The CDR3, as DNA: TGTGCCAGCAGCTTGGGCTTCGGGGGTGACGAAGCTTTCTTT. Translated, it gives CASSLGFGGDEAFF.

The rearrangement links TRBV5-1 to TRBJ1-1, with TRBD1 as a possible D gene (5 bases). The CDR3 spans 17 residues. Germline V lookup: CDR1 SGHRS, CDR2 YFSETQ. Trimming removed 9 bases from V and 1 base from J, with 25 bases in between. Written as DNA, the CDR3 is TGCGCCACCGCGGACGGCTTCGGGGGGGAGCGGAACACTGAAGCTTTCTTT. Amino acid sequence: CATADGFGGERNTEAFF.

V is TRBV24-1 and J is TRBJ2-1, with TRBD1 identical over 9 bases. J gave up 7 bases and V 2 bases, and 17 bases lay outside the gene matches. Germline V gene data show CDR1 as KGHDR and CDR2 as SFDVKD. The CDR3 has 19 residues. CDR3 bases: TGTGCCACCAGTGATTGGGATCCGGGACAGGGTAGGGGTATTAATGAGCAGTTCTTC. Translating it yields CATSDWDPGQGRGINEQFF.

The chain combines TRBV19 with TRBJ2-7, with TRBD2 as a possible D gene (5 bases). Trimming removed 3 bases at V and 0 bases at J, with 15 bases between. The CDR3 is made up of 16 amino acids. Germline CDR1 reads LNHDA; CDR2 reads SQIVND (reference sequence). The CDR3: CASSIRSGPNSYEQYF. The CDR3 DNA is TGTGCCAGTAGTATTAGGAGCGGACCAAACTCCTACGAGCAGTACTTC.

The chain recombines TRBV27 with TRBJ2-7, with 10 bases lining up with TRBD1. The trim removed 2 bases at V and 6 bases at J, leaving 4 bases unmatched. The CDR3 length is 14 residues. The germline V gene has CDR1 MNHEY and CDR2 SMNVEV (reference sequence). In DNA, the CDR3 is TGTGCCAGCAGTTTAACGACAGGGGGCCGCGAGCAGTACTTC. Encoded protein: CASSLTTGGREQYF.